This paragraph covers one T cell receptor beta chain sequence. Its antigen is not identified. Sequencing used immunoSEQ multiplex PCR; TCRdb keeps in-frame clones, though not all of them. The table has 70,000 to 100,000 clones, 92% seen once; the top ten hold less than 4%. The CDR3 totals 12 residues. Germline V lookup: CDR1 SGHRS, CDR2 YFSETQ. V lost 3 bases to trimming and J lost 7 bases, with 8 bases between them. The data were obtained in a study of T cell responses to AZD1222 COVID-19 vaccine. Whole-study results and caveats: Scientists sampled the repertoires only once the peak T cell response had passed. Of the AZD1222 recipients, only 5 to 7 were seropositive at baseline. The donor cohort was predominantly white British with a female majority, and clonal diversity may have been underestimated.

Analyses pooled second doses at about 4 or about 12 weeks. Sequenced material: peripheral blood, taken 28 days after the second AZD1222 dose. The TCR was taken from an adult who received the AZD1222 COVID-19 vaccine. The rearrangement uses TRBV5-1 and TRBJ2-1, with D hard to call. Here the CDR3 reads CASSSNSNEQFF. The CDR3 DNA reads TGCGCCAGCAGCTCCAACTCTAATGAGCAGTTCTTC.